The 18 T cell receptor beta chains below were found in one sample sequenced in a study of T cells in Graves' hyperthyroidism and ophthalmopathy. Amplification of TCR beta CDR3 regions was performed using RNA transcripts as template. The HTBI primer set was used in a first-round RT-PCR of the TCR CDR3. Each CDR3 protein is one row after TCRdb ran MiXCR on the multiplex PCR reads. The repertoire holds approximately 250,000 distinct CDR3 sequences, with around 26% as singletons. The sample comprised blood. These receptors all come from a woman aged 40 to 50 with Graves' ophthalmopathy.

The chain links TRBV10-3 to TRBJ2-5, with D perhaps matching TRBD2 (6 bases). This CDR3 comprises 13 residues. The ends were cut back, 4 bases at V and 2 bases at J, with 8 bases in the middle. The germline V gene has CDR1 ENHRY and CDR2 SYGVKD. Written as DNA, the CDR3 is TGTGCCATCAGTGGTAGCGGACAAGAGACCCAGTACTTC. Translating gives CAISGSGQETQYF.

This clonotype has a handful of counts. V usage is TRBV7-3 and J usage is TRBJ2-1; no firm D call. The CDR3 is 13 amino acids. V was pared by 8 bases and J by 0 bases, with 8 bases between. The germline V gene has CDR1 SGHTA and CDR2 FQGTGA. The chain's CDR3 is CASGVDSYNEQFF. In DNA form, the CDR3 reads TGTGCCAGCGGAGTCGACTCCTACAATGAGCAGTTCTTC.

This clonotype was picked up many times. CDR3 region: CAISGPGAITEAFF. The CDR3 region has the DNA TGTGCCATCAGTGGCCCGGGGGCGATAACTGAAGCTTTCTTT. The chain uses TRBV10-3 and TRBJ1-1; maybe TRBD1 (6 bases). Trimming cost V 4 bases and J 5 bases, with 14 bases left between them. The CDR3 has 14 amino acids. Germline lookup yields CDR1 ENHRY and CDR2 SYGVKD.

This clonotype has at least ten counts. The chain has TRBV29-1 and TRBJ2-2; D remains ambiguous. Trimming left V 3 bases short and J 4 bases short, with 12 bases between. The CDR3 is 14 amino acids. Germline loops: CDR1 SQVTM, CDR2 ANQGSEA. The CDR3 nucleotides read TGCAGCGTTGATCTGGGCGGTGTCACCGGGGAGCTGTTTTTT. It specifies CSVDLGGVTGELFF.

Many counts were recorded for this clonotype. The CDR3 reads CASSLESSSGDNEQFF. The DNA of the CDR3 is TGTGCCAGCAGCTTAGAATCGTCTAGCGGAGACAATGAGCAGTTCTTC. The chain carries TRBV11-3 and TRBJ2-1; 7 positions match TRBD2. Germline V gene sequence: CDR1 SGHNT, CDR2 YENEEA. The CDR3 loop spans 16 amino acids. The V gene end was trimmed by 0 bases and the J gene end by 5 bases; junction bases not matched to a gene: 7.

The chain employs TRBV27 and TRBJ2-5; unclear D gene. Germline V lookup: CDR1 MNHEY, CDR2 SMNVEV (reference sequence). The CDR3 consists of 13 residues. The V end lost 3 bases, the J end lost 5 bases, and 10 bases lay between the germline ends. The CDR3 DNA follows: TGTGCCAGCAGTTTCGGGTTAGGTGAGACCCAGTACTTC. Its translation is CASSFGLGETQYF.

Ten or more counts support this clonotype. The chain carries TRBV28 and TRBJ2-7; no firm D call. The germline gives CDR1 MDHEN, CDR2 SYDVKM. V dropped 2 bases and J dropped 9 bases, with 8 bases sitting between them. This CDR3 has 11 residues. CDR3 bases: TGTGCCAGCAGTTTAGCTGGTGGGCAGTACTTC. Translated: CASSLAGGQYF.

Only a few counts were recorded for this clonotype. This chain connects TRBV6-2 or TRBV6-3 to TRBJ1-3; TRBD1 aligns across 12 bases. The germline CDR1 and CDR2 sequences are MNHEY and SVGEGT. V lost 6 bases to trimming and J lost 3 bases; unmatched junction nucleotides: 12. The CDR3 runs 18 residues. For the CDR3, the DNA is TGTGCCAGCAGAACATCGGGACAGGGGGCGACCGTTGGAAACACCATATATTTT. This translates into CASRTSGQGATVGNTIYF.

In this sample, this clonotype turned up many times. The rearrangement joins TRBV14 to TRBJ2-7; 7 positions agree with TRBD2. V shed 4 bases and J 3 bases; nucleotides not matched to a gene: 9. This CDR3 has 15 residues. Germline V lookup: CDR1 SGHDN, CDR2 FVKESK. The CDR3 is CASSPFGLVRYEQYF. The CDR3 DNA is TGTGCCAGCAGCCCCTTTGGACTAGTGCGCTACGAGCAGTACTTC. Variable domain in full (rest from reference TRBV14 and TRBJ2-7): EAGVTQFPSHSVIEKGQTVTLRCDPISGHDNLYWYRRVMGKEIKFLLHFVKESKQDESGMPNNRFLAERTGGTYSTLKVQPAELEDSGVYFCASSPFGLVRYEQYFGPGTRLTVT.

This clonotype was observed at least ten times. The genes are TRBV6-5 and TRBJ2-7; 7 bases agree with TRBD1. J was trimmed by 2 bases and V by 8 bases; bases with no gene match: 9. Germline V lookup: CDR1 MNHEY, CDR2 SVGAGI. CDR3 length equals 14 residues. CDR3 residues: CASRRGTGAYEQYF. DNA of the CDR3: TGTGCCAGCCGGCGTGGAACAGGGGCCTACGAGCAGTACTTC.

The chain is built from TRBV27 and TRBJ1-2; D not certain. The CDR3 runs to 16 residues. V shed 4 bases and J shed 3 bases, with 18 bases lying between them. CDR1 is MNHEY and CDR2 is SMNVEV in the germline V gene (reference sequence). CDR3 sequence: CASSSSLRVPDYGYTF. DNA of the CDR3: TGTGCCAGCAGTTCTTCTTTGAGAGTGCCTGACTATGGCTACACCTTC.

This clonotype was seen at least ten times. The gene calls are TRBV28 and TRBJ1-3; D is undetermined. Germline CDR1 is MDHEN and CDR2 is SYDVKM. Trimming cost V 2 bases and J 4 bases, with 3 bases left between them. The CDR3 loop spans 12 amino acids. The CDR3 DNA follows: TGTGCCAGCAGTTTAATGGGAAACACCATATATTTT. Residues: CASSLMGNTIYF.

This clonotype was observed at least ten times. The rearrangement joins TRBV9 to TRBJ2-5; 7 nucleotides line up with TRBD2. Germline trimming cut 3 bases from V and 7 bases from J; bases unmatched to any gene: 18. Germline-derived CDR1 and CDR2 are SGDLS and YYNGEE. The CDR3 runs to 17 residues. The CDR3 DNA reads TGTGCCAGCAGCGGAGTCCCGATGGGGAGGGCCGGGGGGACCCAGTACTTC. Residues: CASSGVPMGRAGGTQYF.

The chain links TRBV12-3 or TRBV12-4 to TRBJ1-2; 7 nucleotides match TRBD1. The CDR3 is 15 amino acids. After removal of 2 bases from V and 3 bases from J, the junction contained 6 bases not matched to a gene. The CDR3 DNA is TGTGCCAGCAGTTTAAGGGCAGGGGGTGACTATGGCTACACCTTC. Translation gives CASSLRAGGDYGYTF.

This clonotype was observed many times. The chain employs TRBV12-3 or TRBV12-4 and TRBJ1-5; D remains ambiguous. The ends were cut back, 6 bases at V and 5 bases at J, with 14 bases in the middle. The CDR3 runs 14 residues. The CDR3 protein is CASSIPGRDQPQHF. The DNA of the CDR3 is TGTGCCAGCAGCATCCCCGGGAGGGATCAGCCCCAGCATTTT.

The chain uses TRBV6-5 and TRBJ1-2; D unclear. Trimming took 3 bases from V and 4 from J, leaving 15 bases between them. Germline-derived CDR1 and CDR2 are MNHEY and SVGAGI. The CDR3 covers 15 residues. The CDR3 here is CASSYDPTSVYGYTF. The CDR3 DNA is TGTGCCAGCAGTTATGACCCGACATCCGTCTATGGCTACACCTTC.

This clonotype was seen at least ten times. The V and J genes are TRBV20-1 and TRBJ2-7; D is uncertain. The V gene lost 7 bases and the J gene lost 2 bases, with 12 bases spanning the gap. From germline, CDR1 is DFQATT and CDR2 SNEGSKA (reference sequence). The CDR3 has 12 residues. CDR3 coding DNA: TGCAGTGTTAGTCCCCTGACCTACGAGCAGTACTTC. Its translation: CSVSPLTYEQYF.

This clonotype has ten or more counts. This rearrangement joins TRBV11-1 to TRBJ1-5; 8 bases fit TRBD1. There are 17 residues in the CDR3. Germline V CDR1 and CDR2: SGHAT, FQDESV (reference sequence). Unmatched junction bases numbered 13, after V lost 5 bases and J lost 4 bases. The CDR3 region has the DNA TGTGCCAGCAGCCCCAATACAGGGGGACTCCCGAATCAGCCCCAGCATTTT. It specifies CASSPNTGGLPNQPQHF.